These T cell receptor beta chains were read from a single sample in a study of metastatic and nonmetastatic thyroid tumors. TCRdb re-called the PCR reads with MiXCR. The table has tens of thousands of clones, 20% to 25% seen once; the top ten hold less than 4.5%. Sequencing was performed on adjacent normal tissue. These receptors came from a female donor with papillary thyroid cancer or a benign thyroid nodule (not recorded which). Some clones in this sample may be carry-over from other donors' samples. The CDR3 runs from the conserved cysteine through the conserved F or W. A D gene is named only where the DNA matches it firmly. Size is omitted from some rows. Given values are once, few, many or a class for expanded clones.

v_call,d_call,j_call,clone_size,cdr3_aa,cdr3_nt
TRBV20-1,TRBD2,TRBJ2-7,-,CIPSGSPLEQYF,TGCATCCCCAGCGGGAGCCCTCTTGAGCAGTACTTC
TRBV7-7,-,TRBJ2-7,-,CASSLAQGTEQYF,TGTGCTAGCAGCTTAGCGCAAGGGACCGAGCAGTACTTC
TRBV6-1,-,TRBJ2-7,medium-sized,CASRRDSSYEQYF,TGTGCCAGCAGAAGAGACAGCTCCTACGAGCAGTACTTC
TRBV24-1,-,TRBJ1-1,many,CATSDFSGNEAFF,TGTGCCACCAGTGATTTTTCGGGTAATGAAGCTTTCTTT
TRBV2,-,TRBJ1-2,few,CASSEARGTNYGYTF,TGTGCCAGCAGTGAAGCGCGGGGTACTAACTATGGCTACACCTTC
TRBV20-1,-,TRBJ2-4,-,CSARPRTQAAKNIQYF,TGCAGCGCTAGGCCCAGGACACAGGCAGCCAAAAACATTCAATACTTC
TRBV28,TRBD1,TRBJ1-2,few,CASRTGGYGYTF,TGTGCCAGCAGGACAGGGGGGTATGGCTACACCTTC
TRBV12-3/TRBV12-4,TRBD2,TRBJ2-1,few,CASSLAGGPSFSYNEQFF,TGTGCCAGCAGTCTAGCGGGAGGGCCCTCTTTCTCCTACAATGAGCAGTTCTTC
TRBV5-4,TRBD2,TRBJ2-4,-,CASSPTASGTAKNIQYF,TGTGCCAGCAGCCCAACTGCTAGCGGGACAGCCAAAAACATTCAGTACTTC
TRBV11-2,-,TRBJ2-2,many,CASSPAGTGELFF,TGTGCCAGCAGCCCAGCAGGGACCGGGGAGCTGTTTTTT
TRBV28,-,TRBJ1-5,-,CASSPFWGFGQPQHF,TGTGCCAGCAGCCCCTTTTGGGGGTTCGGTCAGCCCCAGCATTTT
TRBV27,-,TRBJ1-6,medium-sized,CASTSLGAGDSPLHF,TGTGCCAGCACCTCCCTGGGGGCAGGCGATTCACCCCTCCACTTT
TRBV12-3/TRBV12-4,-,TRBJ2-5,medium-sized,CASRERETQYF,TGTGCCAGCAGGGAGAGGGAGACCCAGTACTTC
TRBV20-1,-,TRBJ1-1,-,CSARDPGRSDTGAFF,TGCAGTGCTAGAGATCCAGGAAGGAGTGACACTGGAGCTTTCTTT
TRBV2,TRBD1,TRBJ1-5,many,CASSDASGQIIAGNQPQHF,TGTGCCAGCAGTGACGCTTCGGGACAGATAATTGCTGGCAATCAGCCCCAGCATTTT
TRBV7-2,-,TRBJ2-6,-,CASSLTGAGANVLTF,TGTGCCAGCAGCTTAACGGGAGCTGGGGCCAACGTCCTGACTTTC
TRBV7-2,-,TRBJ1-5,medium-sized,CASSLGAVPQHF,TGTGCCAGCAGCTTAGGGGCAGTGCCCCAGCATTTT
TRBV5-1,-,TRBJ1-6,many,CASSLDGKGPPLHF,TGCGCCAGCAGCTTGGACGGGAAGGGTCCACCCCTCCACTTT
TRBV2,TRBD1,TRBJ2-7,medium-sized,CASNGGDRGREQYF,TGTGCCAGCAATGGGGGGGACAGGGGAAGAGAGCAGTACTTC
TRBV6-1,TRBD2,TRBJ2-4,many,CASSPPGGAGDIQYF,TGTGCCAGCAGTCCCCCGGGGGGGGCGGGGGACATTCAGTACTTC
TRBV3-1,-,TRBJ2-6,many,CASTLSLRGANVLTF,TGTGCCAGCACCCTAAGCCTGCGTGGGGCCAACGTCCTGACTTTC
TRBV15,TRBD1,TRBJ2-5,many,CAAGQDKETQYF,TGTGCCGCCGGACAGGACAAAGAGACCCAGTACTTC
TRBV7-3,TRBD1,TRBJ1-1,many,CASSRGQGSNTEAFF,TGTGCCAGCAGCCGAGGACAGGGTTCCAACACTGAAGCTTTCTTT
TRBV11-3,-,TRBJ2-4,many,CASSLDSGLSVKNIQYF,TGTGCCAGCAGCTTAGATTCGGGACTCTCGGTCAAAAACATTCAGTACTTC
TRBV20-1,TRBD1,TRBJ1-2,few,CSARKGTGTYGYTF,TGCAGTGCTAGAAAGGGGACAGGAACCTATGGCTACACCTTC
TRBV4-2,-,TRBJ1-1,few,CASSQDPAGAWGTETFF,TGTGCCAGCAGCCAGGACCCAGCCGGGGCTTGGGGCACTGAAACTTTCTTT
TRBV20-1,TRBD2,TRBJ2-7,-,CSGTDQLGSGRASVTYEQYF,TGCAGTGGTACCGATCAACTAGGTAGCGGGAGGGCCTCGGTGACCTACGAGCAGTACTTC
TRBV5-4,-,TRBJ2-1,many,CASRGISYNEQFF,TGTGCCAGTAGGGGGATCTCCTACAATGAGCAGTTCTTC
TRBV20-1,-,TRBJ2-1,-,CSARDAKAGNEQFF,TGCAGTGCTAGAGATGCCAAGGCGGGTAATGAGCAGTTCTTC
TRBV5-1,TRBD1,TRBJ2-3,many,CASTRDRSTDTQYF,TGCGCCAGCACCCGGGACAGAAGCACAGATACGCAGTATTTT
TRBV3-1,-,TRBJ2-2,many,CASERGAGELFF,TGTGCCAGCGAGAGGGGGGCCGGGGAGCTGTTTTTT
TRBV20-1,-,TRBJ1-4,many,CSASKAETNEKLFF,TGCAGTGCTAGTAAGGCGGAAACTAATGAAAAACTGTTTTTT
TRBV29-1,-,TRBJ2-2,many,CSVEVTGAKTGELFF,TGCAGCGTTGAAGTAACGGGAGCAAAGACCGGGGAGCTGTTTTTT
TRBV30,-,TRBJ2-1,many,CAWRERSSYNEQFF,TGTGCCTGGAGGGAGCGGAGCTCCTACAATGAGCAGTTCTTC
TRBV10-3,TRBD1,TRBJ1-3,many,CAISASQGARNTIYF,TGTGCCATCAGTGCCTCACAGGGGGCTAGAAACACCATATATTTT
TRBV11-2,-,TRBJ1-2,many,CASSDQGHYGYAF,TGTGCCAGCAGCGATCAGGGCCATTATGGCTACGCCTTC
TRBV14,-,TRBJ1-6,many,CASSRTGWDSPLHF,TGTGCCAGCAGCCGCACAGGGTGGGATTCACCCCTCCACTTT
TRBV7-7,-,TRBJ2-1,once,CASSSTWYNEQFF,TGTGCTAGCAGCTCTACATGGTACAATGAGCAGTTCTTC
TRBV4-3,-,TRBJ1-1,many,CASSQELRGMAFF,TGCGCCAGCAGCCAAGAACTCCGGGGAATGGCTTTCTTT
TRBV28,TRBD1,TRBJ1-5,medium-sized,CASSSGQVYQPQHF,TGTGCCAGCAGTTCCGGACAGGTTTATCAGCCCCAGCATTTT
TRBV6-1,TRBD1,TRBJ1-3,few,CASSEEAGGGNTIYF,TGTGCCAGCAGTGAAGAAGCAGGGGGTGGAAACACCATATATTTT
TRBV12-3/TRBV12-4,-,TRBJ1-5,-,CASSLIEGQPQHF,TGTGCCAGCAGTTTAATCGAGGGACAGCCCCAGCATTTT
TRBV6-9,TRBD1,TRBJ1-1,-,CASRGVKNTEASF,TGCGCCAGCAGGGGGGTCAAGAACACTGAAGCTTCCTTT
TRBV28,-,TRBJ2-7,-,CASSLGAGHRGNF,TGTGCCAGCAGTTTAGGGGCGGGACACAGGGGAAACTTC
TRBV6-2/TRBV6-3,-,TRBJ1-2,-,CASSYGRQGYTF,TGTGCCAGCAGTTACGGGAGACAGGGCTACACCTTC
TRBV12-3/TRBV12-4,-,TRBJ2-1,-,CASSFWDMGLTEQFF,TGTGCCAGCAGTTTTTGGGACATGGGGCTCACTGAGCAGTTCTTC
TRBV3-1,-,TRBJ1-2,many,CASSQEAAYGYTF,TGTGCCAGCAGCCAAGAGGCGGCTTATGGCTACACCTTC
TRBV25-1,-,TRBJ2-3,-,CALLEGAGDTQYF,TGTGCCCTCCTGGAGGGGGCGGGAGATACGCAGTATTTT
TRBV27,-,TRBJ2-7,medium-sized,CASSFNEQYF,TGTGCCAGCAGTTTTAACGAGCAGTACTTC
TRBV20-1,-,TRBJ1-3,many,CSAPGLTAGNTIYF,TGCAGTGCTCCCGGTTTGACAGCTGGAAACACCATATATTTT
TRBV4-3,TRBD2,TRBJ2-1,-,CASSQGRGAYNEQFF,TGCGCCAGCAGCCAAGGCCGGGGGGCCTACAATGAGCAGTTCTTC
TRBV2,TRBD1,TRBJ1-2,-,CASSVGRGPHGYTF,TGTGCCAGCAGTGTTGGCAGGGGGCCGCATGGCTACACCTTC
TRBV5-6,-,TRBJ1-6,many,CASSLTAGSSYNSPLHF,TGTGCCAGCAGCCTGACAGCGGGGAGCTCCTATAATTCACCCCTCCACTTT
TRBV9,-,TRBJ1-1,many,CASSTEGGGKDTEAFF,TGTGCCAGCAGCACCGAGGGGGGGGGAAAAGACACTGAAGCTTTCTTT
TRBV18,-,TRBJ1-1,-,CASSPGKSGRAAPEAFF,TGTGCCAGCTCACCGGGGAAATCAGGCCGGGCGGCTCCTGAAGCTTTCTTT
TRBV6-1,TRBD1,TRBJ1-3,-,CASSLRGGNGNTIYF,TGTGCCAGCAGCCTTCGAGGGGGCAATGGAAACACCATATATTTT
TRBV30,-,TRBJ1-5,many,CASGGGGQPQHF,TGTGCCTCTGGGGGGGGCGGGCAGCCCCAGCATTTT
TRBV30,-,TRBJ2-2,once,CAWEGIAPAELFF,TGTGCCTGGGAGGGGATCGCCCCCGCGGAGCTGTTTTTT
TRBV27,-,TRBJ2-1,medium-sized,CASSLQGRLSYNEQFF,TGTGCCAGCAGTTTACAGGGCAGGCTCTCCTACAATGAGCAGTTCTTC
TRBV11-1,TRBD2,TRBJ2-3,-,CASSSGAGGTDTQYF,TGTGCCAGCAGCTCCGGGGCGGGAGGCACAGATACGCAGTATTTT